Below, 28 T cell receptor beta chains from the same sample are listed, as sequenced in a study of blood T cells in healthy people across ages. The authors ran a second PCR of 7 to 11 cycles using a sample-barcoded 5' primer and a J-beta primer mix. Each CDR3 protein is one row after TCRdb ran MiXCR on the 5' RACE reads. The table has about 590,000 distinct CDR3 sequences, roughly 31% seen once. Material: blood. These receptors all stem from a woman of 80 years or more in good health.

Worth noting for this clonotype: This may be a read error: a much more frequent sequence differs by one nucleotide. The chain couples TRBV20-1 to TRBJ1-2, with D possibly matching TRBD1 (6 bases). The CDR3 spans 13 residues. Germline V CDR1 and CDR2: DFQATT, SNEGSKA (reference sequence). The germline V and J ends were trimmed by 5 bases and 13 bases, with 23 bases remaining between them. CDR3 sequence: CSARMDGALGGTF. In nucleotides, the CDR3 is TGCAGTGCTCGGATGGACGGTGCGTTAGGGGGCACCTTC.

This clonotype came up many times. The J gene is TRBJ2-1, the V gene TRBV5-1; D perhaps matches TRBD2 (5 bases). The CDR3 is 15 residues long. Trimming cost V 5 bases and J 4 bases, with 16 bases left between them. CDR1 SGHRS and CDR2 YFSETQ come from the germline V gene. CDR3 in DNA: TGCGCCAGCAGTATTGAGGGTGACACGTACAATGAGCAGTTCTTC. Translation: CASSIEGDTYNEQFF.

Turning to this clonotype: A much more abundant neighbour one base away suggests this may be a read error. The rearrangement joins TRBV3-1 to TRBJ2-7, with TRBD1 matching 8 bases. The end of the DNA aligns better with TRBJ2-5, so the J call may be wrong. The CDR3 totals 15 residues. The germline V gene encodes CDR1 LGHDT and CDR2 YNNKEL (reference sequence). CDR3 in amino acids: CASSRTGGIRETQYF. The CDR3 nucleotides read TGTGCCAGCAGCCGAACAGGGGGGATCCGAGAGACCCAGTACTTC.

Ten or more counts support this clonotype. This chain joins TRBV6-1 and TRBJ2-1; 8 bases align to TRBD2. The germline CDR1 and CDR2 sequences are MNHNS and SASEGT. This CDR3 spans 15 amino acids. V was clipped by 6 bases and J by 3 bases; unmatched bases: 7. This CDR3 is CASREVAGLYNEQFF. CDR3 nucleotides: TGTGCCAGCAGGGAGGTAGCGGGGCTCTACAATGAGCAGTTCTTC.

This clonotype showed up many times. This chain uses TRBV7-2 with TRBJ2-3; 8 bases are a match to TRBD2. Germline loops: CDR1 SGHTA, CDR2 FQGNSA. This CDR3 is built from 16 residues. Unmatched junction bases numbered 11, after V lost 4 bases and J lost 5 bases. The CDR3 bases are TGTGCCAGCAGCTCGGTCGGGGGGGGCCATAGAGATACGCAGTATTTT. Translated: CASSSVGGGHRDTQYF.

The chain is built from TRBV7-2 and TRBJ2-2; D is perhaps TRBD2 (6 bases). Trimming removed 2 bases from V and 5 bases from J, with 15 bases in between. The CDR3 is 16 residues long. Germline CDR1 is SGHTA and CDR2 is FQGNSA. Written as DNA, the CDR3 is TGTGCCAGCAGCTTACGGGGGTCCTCTTTAACCGGGGAGCTGTTTTTT. This translates into CASSLRGSSLTGELFF.

The chain links TRBV21-1 to TRBJ2-3; the table gives TRBD2 as D, unverified against the DNA. TRBV21-1 is assigned pseudogene status. The length of the CDR3 is 17 residues. As DNA, the CDR3 is TGTGCCAGCACAGAAACGAGGGCAGCAAAACACACAGATACGCAGTATTTT. It codes for CASTETRAAKHTDTQYF.

The rearrangement joins TRBV10-2 to TRBJ2-7, with 8 positions matching TRBD1. Germline CDR1 and CDR2: WSHSY and SAAADI. This CDR3 contains 17 residues. Trimming at V came to 6 bases and at J to 7 bases, leaving 20 bases not matched to a gene. CDR3 sequence: CASSGTGRALTYNEQYF. Written as DNA, the CDR3 is TGCGCCAGCAGCGGGACAGGACGAGCGCTGACCTACAATGAGCAGTACTTC.

Turning to this clonotype: Just one base apart from a much larger clone, this may be a read error. The V gene is TRBV20-1, the J gene TRBJ1-5; D remains ambiguous. CDR3 length: 14 amino acids. Germline loops: CDR1 DFQATT, CDR2 SNEGSKA (reference sequence). CDR3 residues: CSASAAATNQPRHF. CDR3 in DNA: TGCAGTGCTAGTGCGGCAGCTACCAATCAGCCCCGGCATTTT.

This clonotype appeared many times. The V and J genes are TRBV6-2 or TRBV6-3 and TRBJ2-1; D is ambiguous. Germline lookup yields CDR1 MNHEY and CDR2 SVGEGT. The CDR3 loop spans 15 amino acids. Between the trimmed V and J ends, which lost 1 base and 8 bases, there was a span of 15 bases. The chain's CDR3 is CASSYFTVGRDEQFF. The CDR3 nucleotides are TGTGCCAGCAGTTACTTTACAGTAGGTAGGGATGAGCAGTTCTTC.

This clonotype showed up many times. The V gene is TRBV20-1, the J gene TRBJ2-7, with 8 bases matching TRBD1. Germline trimming cut 4 bases from V and 3 bases from J; bases unmatched to any gene: 8. Germline V gene data show CDR1 as DFQATT and CDR2 as SNEGSKA (reference sequence). The CDR3 runs to 14 residues. The CDR3 region has the DNA TGCAGTGCTACATCAGGGGGCCGGGGCTACGAGCAGTACTTC. This translates into CSATSGGRGYEQYF.

This clonotype was recorded once. The rearrangement links TRBV4-2 to TRBJ1-2; 9 nucleotides align to TRBD1. Germline loops: CDR1 LGHNA, CDR2 YNFKEQ. This CDR3 spans 15 amino acids. V was clipped by 0 bases and J by 7 bases; unmatched bases: 6. The CDR3 bases are TGTGCCAGCAGCCAAGACGGGACAGGGTGGAGTGGCTACACCTTC. Translated: CASSQDGTGWSGYTF.

This clonotype was seen repeatedly, ten times or more. The V gene is TRBV5-1, the J gene TRBJ2-7; TRBD1 agrees at 7 bases. CDR1 is SGHRS and CDR2 is YFSETQ in the germline V gene. This CDR3 is built from 14 residues. J gave up 4 bases and V 4 bases, and 8 bases lay outside the gene matches. This CDR3 is CASSRTGAPYEQYF. CDR3 nucleotides: TGCGCCAGCAGCCGGACAGGTGCACCTTACGAGCAGTACTTC.

This clonotype has a handful of counts. The CDR3 bases are TGTGCCAGCATGCCAACGAACACCGGGGAGCTGTTTTTT. Protein sequence: CASMPTNTGELFF. This chain uses TRBV6-2 or TRBV6-3 with TRBJ2-2; D not resolved. CDR1 and CDR2 from the germline V gene are MNHEY and SVGEGT. Trimming took off 7 bases at V and 0 bases at J, with 6 bases between the two ends. There are 13 residues in the CDR3.

This clonotype rates as medium-sized. The genes are TRBV20-1 and TRBJ2-5; D is perhaps TRBD2 (6 bases). There are 13 residues in the CDR3. V lost 3 bases, J lost 4 bases, and 12 bases lay in between. Looked up from germline, CDR1 is DFQATT and CDR2 is SNEGSKA (reference sequence). CDR3 DNA sequence: TGCAGTGCTAGCCGCGGGGTAAGAGAGACCCAGTACTTC. Translation: CSASRGVRETQYF.

To note about this clonotype: A much larger clone sits a single nucleotide away, making a read error possible. The J gene is TRBJ2-5, the V gene TRBV12-3 or TRBV12-4; D is possibly TRBD1 or TRBD2 (5 bases each). This CDR3 has 15 amino acids. As DNA, the CDR3 is TGTGCCAGCAGTAAAACTCACGGGGCCCAAGAGACCCGGTACTTC. It yields the protein CASSKTHGAQETRYF.

This clonotype has only a few counts. The V call is TRBV3-1, the J call TRBJ2-7, with no clear D. The CDR3 totals 14 residues. V was cut by 1 base and J by 2 bases, with 9 bases left in between. Germline V CDR1 and CDR2: LGHDT, YNNKEL (reference sequence). CDR3 nucleotide sequence: TGTGCCAGCAGCCAAGGACGCCTCACCTACGAGCAGTACTTC. It specifies CASSQGRLTYEQYF.

A word on this clonotype: A read error may explain this, as a much larger clone is one base away. The rearrangement links TRBV7-9 to TRBJ1-6; 10 bases are shared with TRBD1. V was clipped by 5 bases and J by 8 bases; unmatched bases: 6. The CDR3 has 15 residues. In germline, CDR1 is SEHNR, CDR2 FQNEAQ (reference sequence). In nucleotides, the CDR3 is TGTGCCAGCAGCCCCATGGACAGGGGGGATTCACCCCTCCACTTT. Translation: CASSPMDRGDSPLHF.

This rearrangement joins TRBV29-1 to TRBJ2-5; TRBD2 matches 11 bases. The DNA end favors TRBJ2-7, so the J call may be wrong. The CDR3 totals 15 residues. Germline V gene data show CDR1 as SQVTM and CDR2 as ANQGSEA. The CDR3 nucleotides are TGCAGCGTTGAGGGGCCGACTAGCGGGGATTACGAGCAGTACTTC. This codes for CSVEGPTSGDYEQYF.

This clonotype was detected only a few times. The chain recombines TRBV7-2 with TRBJ1-2, with 11 bases matching TRBD1. V was pared by 2 bases and J by 4 bases, with 9 bases of the junction left unmatched. The CDR3 sequence is 17 residues long. The germline V gene encodes CDR1 SGHTA and CDR2 FQGNSA. DNA of the CDR3: TGTGCCAGCAGCTTAAGTGCCGGGACAGGGGGGCCCTATGGCTACACCTTC. This encodes CASSLSAGTGGPYGYTF.

The rearrangement uses TRBV3-1 and TRBJ2-1, with TRBD2 as a possible D gene (6 bases). Per germline, CDR1 LGHDT and CDR2 YNNKEL (reference sequence). V gave up 3 bases and J gave up 10 bases, with 16 bases separating them. This CDR3 comprises 14 residues. CDR3 sequence: CASSQFSGGGEQFF. The DNA of the CDR3 is TGTGCCAGCAGCCAGTTTTCAGGTGGGGGGGAGCAGTTCTTC.

The V and J genes are TRBV12-3 or TRBV12-4 and TRBJ2-7; 12 bases line up with TRBD2. V gave up 5 bases and J gave up 5 bases; unmatched junction bases: 10. The length of the CDR3 is 16 residues. The CDR3 DNA reads TGTGCCAGCAGTAGGACTAGCGGGGCCCTTTTAAACGAGCAGTACTTC. Amino acid sequence: CASSRTSGALLNEQYF.

This clonotype was recorded at least ten times. The chain couples TRBV20-1 to TRBJ2-5; 13 nucleotides align to TRBD2. CDR3 size: 14 residues. Germline V gene data show CDR1 as DFQATT and CDR2 as SNEGSKA (reference sequence). The junction had 3 bases not matched to a gene; V was cut back by 6 bases and J by 2 bases. CDR3 in amino acids: CSAGLAGTQETQYF. The CDR3 DNA sequence: TGCAGTGCGGGACTAGCGGGGACGCAAGAGACCCAGTACTTC.

Of note for this clonotype: The junction and the germline gene differ at one end; a read error may be behind it. The CDR3, as DNA: TGCAGCGTTGAAGTTTGGCAGGGGGAAGGAAACACCATGTATTTT. This translates into CSVEVWQGEGNTMYF. V usage is TRBV29-1 and J usage is TRBJ1-3, with TRBD1 matching over 7 bases. The CDR3 covers 15 residues. Germline CDR1 is SQVTM and CDR2 is ANQGSEA.

This clonotype showed up just a few times. In nucleotides, the CDR3 is TGTGCCAGCAGCCCTGGGACCCCTGGGGCAGGCGGCGAGCAGTACTTC. Protein: CASSPGTPGAGGEQYF. The chain links TRBV3-1 to TRBJ2-7; D possibly uses TRBD1 or TRBD2 (5 bases each). The CDR3 has 16 residues. Germline values: CDR1 LGHDT, CDR2 YNNKEL (reference sequence). V lost 4 bases and J 6 bases, leaving 22 bases between the germline ends.

This clonotype has a handful of counts. This chain joins TRBV15 and TRBJ1-5; D is undetermined. The CDR3 extends over 14 amino acids. Germline CDR1 is LNHNV and CDR2 is YYDKDF (reference sequence). V lost 5 bases, J lost 6 bases, and 14 bases lay in between. The CDR3 loop reads CATSALRSGQPQHF. The CDR3, as DNA: TGTGCCACCAGCGCACTACGAAGTGGTCAGCCCCAGCATTTT. Full variable domain (missing parts from reference TRBV15 and TRBJ1-5): DAMVIQNPRYQVTQFGKPVTLSCSQTLNHNVMYWYQQKSSQAPKLLFHYYDKDFNNEADTPDNFQSRRPNTSFCFLDIRSPGLGDTAMYLCATSALRSGQPQHFGDGTRLSIL.

This clonotype was observed at least ten times. The chain recombines TRBV6-6 with TRBJ2-7; TRBD1 matches at 7 bases. With V trimmed by 0 bases and J by 2 bases, 1 base remained unmatched. Germline CDR1 MNHNY, CDR2 SVGAGI (reference sequence). The CDR3 is 14 residues long. The CDR3 sequence: CASSYSTGAYEQYF. CDR3 nucleotide sequence: TGTGCCAGCAGTTACTCCACAGGGGCCTACGAGCAGTACTTC.

This chain connects TRBV7-2 to TRBJ2-3, with no clear D. The CDR3 sequence is 15 residues long. Between the trimmed V and J ends, which lost 1 base and 6 bases, there was a span of 14 bases. CDR1 and CDR2 (germline): SGHTA, FQGNSA. The CDR3 nucleotides read TGTGCCAGCAGCTTAGGCGTTATTTCCCCCGATACGCAGTATTTT. It translates to CASSLGVISPDTQYF.